This TCR beta chain came from a study of cytomegalovirus exposure and HLA in healthy donors. To note about this clone: The antigen remains unidentified.

The PCR used 60 Vbeta and 13 Jbeta primers. Clones were sequenced by immunoSEQ multiplex PCR, and TCRdb holds only the in-frame ones, with some missing. In the table there are roughly 38,000 clones, around nine tenths of which are singletons. Per the germline V gene, CDR1 is SGDLS and CDR2 is YYNGEE. Trimming cost V 3 bases and J 2 bases, with 11 bases left between them. The CDR3 loop spans 15 amino acids. Study results and limitations: In a later analysis, parvovirus B19, influenza, CMV and Epstein-Barr virus appeared linked to several top co-occurrence clusters.

The TCR was taken from a woman between 18 and 29 years old in good health and CMV-seronegative. The sample comprised PBMCs. V gene TRBV9 combines with J gene TRBJ1-4; D gene uncertain. The CDR3, as DNA: TGTGCCAGCAGCGCCTCGGTCTATACTAATGAAAAACTGTTTTTT. Amino acids: CASSASVYTNEKLFF.